This T cell receptor (beta chain) was sequenced during a study of patients and donors after allogeneic stem cell transplantation. This clonotype was observed a handful of times. TCRdb processed the RT-PCR reads anew with MiXCR; each CDR3 protein has one entry. The table shows roughly 940,000 distinct CDR3 sequences, with roughly 18% occurring only once. The germline CDR1 and CDR2 sequences are MNHEY and SVGEGT. The V and J ends lost 6 bases and 5 bases, in that order; junction bases with no gene match: 8. The CDR3 has 14 amino acids. The clonotype was recovered from a human donor who was either an allogeneic HSCT recipient or a stem cell or donor lymphocyte infusion donor (not recorded which). It is not recorded whose cells these are; they may come from a transplant donor. Specimen: blood, either unsorted or a sorted T cell fraction (not recorded which). This chain links TRBV6-2 or TRBV6-3 with TRBJ2-3; TRBD2 matches at 7 bases. CDR3 amino acids: CASRRASGLDTQYF. The DNA of the CDR3 is TGTGCCAGCAGAAGGGCTAGCGGACTAGATACGCAGTATTTT.